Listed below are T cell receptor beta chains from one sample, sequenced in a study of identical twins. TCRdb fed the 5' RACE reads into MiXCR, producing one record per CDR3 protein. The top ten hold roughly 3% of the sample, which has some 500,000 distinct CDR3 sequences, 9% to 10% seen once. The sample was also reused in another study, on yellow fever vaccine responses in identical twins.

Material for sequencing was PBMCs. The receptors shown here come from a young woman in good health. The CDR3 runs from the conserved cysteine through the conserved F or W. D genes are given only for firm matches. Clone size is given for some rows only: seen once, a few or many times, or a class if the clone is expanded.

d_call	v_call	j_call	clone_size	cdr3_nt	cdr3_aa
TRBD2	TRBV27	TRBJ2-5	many	TGTGCCAGCAGTTTAACGGGAGGGCAGTGGGAGACCCAGTACTTC	CASSLTGGQWETQYF
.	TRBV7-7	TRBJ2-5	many	TGTGCTAGCAGCTTAGGATACGGGGAGGAGACCCAGTACTTC	CASSLGYGEETQYF
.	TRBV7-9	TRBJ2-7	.	TGTGCCAGCAGCCACCCTATGGAATACGAGCAGTACTTC	CASSHPMEYEQYF
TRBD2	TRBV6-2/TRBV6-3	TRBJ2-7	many	TGTGCCAGCAGGCCCGCGGCTAGCGGGAGAGGGGAGCAGTACTTC	CASRPAASGRGEQYF
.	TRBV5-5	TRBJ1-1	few	TGTGCCAGCAGCGTACGGACGGCTGAAGCTTTCTTT	CASSVRTAEAFF
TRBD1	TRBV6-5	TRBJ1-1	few	TGTGCCAGCAGTTACGGGACAGGGGCTCGTCGCACTGAAGCTTTCTTT	CASSYGTGARRTEAFF
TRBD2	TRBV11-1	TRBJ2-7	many	TGTGCCAGCAGCCAGCGGGAGGGCCTATACGAGCAGTACTTC	CASSQREGLYEQYF
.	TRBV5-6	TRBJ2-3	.	TGTGCCAGCAGCTTGGGCTCTCATCGGACAGATACGCAGTATTTT	CASSLGSHRTDTQYF
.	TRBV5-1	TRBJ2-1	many	TGCGCCAGCAGCTCAACAGGGGGGGGAACCGACAATGAGCAGTTCTTC	CASSSTGGGTDNEQFF
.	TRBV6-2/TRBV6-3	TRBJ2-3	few	TGTGCCAGCGCGGAGGGACAGAGGAGCGCAGATACGCAGTATTTT	CASAEGQRSADTQYF
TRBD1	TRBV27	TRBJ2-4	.	TGTGCCAGCAGTTTGGGTCAGGGGGCCGGCATTCAGTACTTC	CASSLGQGAGIQYF
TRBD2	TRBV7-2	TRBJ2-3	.	TGTGCCAGCCAAAACCTGCCCGGGGGGACAGATACGCAGTATTTT	CASQNLPGGTDTQYF
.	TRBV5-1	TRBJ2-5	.	TGCGCCAGCAGCCTTGAAAAGAAGACAGACGCCCAAGAGACCCAGTACTTC	CASSLEKKTDAQETQYF
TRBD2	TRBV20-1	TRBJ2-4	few	TGCAGTGCAAGGTTACTGGGACTAGATCGAAACATTCAGTACTTC	CSARLLGLDRNIQYF
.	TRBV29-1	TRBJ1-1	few	TGCAGCGTTGTTGGGGGCACTGAAGCTTTCTTT	CSVVGGTEAFF
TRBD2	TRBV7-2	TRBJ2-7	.	TGTGCCAGCAGCTCCGTAGCGGGGCAATGGTACGAGCAGTACTTC	CASSSVAGQWYEQYF
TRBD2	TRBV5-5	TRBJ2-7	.	TGTGCCAGCAGCTTGGGGCGGGAGGCCTACGAGCAGTACTTC	CASSLGREAYEQYF
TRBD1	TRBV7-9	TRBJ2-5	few	TGTGCCAGCAGCCTGGGACAGTTTCCAGAGACCCAGTACTTC	CASSLGQFPETQYF
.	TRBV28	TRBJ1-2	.	TGTGCCAGCAGTCAACAAGGACCGCTAGGGTCTAACTATGGCTGCACCTTC	CASSQQGPLGSNYGCTF
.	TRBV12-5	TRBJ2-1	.	TGTGCTAGTGGTCACGGGGGTGAGCAGTTCTTC	CASGHGGEQFF